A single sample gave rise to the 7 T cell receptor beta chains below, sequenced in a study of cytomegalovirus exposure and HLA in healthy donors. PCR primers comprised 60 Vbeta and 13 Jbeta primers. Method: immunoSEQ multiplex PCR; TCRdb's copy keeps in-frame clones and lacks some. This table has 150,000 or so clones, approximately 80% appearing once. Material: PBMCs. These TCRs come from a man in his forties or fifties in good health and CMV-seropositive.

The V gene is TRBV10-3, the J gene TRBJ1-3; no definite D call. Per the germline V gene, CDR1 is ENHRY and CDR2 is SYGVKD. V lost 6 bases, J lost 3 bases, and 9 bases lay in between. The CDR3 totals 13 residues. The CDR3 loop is CAIRQSSGNTIYF. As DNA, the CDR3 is TGTGCCATCAGGCAGTCAAGTGGAAACACCATATATTTT.

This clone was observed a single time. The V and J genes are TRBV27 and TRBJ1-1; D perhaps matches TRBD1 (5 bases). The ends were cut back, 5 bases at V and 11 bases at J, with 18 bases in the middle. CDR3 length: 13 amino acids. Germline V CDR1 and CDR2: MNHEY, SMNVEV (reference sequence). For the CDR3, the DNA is TGTGCCAGCAGTCTATTCGGGTCGGGGGGTGCTTTCTTT. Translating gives CASSLFGSGGAFF.

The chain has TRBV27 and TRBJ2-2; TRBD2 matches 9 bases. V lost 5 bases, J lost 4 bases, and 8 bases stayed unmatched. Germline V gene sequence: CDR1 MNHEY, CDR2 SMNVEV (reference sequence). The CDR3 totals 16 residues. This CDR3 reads CASSLVAGVSTGELFF. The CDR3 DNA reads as TGTGCCAGCAGTCTCGTAGCGGGAGTGAGCACCGGGGAGCTGTTTTTT.

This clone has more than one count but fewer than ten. The CDR3 spells CASSYRLTLYF. DNA of the CDR3: TGTGCCAGCAGTTACAGACTAACTCTATACTTC. The chain carries TRBV6-5 and TRBJ2-7; D possibly corresponds to TRBD2 (5 bases). CDR3 size: 11 residues. CDR1 and CDR2 from the germline V gene are MNHEY and SVGAGI. The germline V and J ends were trimmed by 2 bases and 13 bases, with 12 bases remaining between them.

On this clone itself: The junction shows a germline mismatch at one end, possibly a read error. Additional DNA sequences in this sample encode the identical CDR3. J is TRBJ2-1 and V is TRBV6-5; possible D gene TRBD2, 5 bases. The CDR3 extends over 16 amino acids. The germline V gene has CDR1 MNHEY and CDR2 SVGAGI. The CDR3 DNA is TGTGCCAGCAGCTACTCCCCTCAAAGCGGATACAATGAGCAGTTCTTC. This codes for CASSYSPQSGYNEQFF.

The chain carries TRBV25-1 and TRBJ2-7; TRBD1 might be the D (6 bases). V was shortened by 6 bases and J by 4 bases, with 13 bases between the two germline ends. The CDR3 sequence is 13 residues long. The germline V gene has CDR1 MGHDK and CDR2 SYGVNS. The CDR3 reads CASSRDTAYEQYF. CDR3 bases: TGTGCCAGCAGCAGGGACACCGCTTACGAGCAGTACTTC.

In nucleotides, the CDR3 is TGTGCCAGCAGTTTAGGGGCAGGCATACACAAAAAACTGTTTTTT. It translates to CASSLGAGIHKKLFF. The chain combines TRBV28 with TRBJ1-4, with a possible D match to TRBD1 (5 bases). The CDR3 has 15 amino acids. V dropped 2 bases and J dropped 9 bases, with 16 bases sitting between them. The V gene's germline CDR1 is MDHEN and CDR2 SYDVKM.